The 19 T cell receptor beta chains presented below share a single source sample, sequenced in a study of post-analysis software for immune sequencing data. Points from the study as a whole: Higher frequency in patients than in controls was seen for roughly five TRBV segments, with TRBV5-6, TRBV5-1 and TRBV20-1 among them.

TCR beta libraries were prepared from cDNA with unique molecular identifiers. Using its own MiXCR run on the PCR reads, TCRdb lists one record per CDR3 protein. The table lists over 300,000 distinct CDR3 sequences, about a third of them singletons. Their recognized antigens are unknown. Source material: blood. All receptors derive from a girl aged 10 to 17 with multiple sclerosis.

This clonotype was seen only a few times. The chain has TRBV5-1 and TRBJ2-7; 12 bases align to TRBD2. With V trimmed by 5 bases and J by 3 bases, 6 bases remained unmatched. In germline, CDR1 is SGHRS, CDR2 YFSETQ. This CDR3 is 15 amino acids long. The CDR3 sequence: CASRGLAGALYEQYF. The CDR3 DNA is TGCGCCAGCAGGGGACTAGCGGGCGCTCTCTACGAGCAGTACTTC.

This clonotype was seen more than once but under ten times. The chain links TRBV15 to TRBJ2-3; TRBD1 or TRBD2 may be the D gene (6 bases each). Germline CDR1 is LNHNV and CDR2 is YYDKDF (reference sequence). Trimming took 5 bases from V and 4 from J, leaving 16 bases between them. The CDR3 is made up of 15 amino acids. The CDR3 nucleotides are TGTGCCACCAGCTGGAGGGGGAGAGAGCCAGATACGCAGTATTTT. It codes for CATSWRGREPDTQYF.

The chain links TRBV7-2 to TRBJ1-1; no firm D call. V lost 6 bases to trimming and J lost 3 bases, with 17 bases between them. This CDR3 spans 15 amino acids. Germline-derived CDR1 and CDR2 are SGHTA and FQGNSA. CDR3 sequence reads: CASRTRALMDTEAFF. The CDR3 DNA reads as TGTGCCAGCAGAACTAGGGCTTTGATGGACACTGAAGCTTTCTTT.

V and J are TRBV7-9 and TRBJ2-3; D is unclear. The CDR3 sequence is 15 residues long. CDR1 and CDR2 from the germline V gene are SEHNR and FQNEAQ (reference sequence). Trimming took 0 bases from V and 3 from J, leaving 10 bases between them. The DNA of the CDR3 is TGTGCCAGCAGCTTAGCGGCCCTGGGAACAGATACGCAGTATTTT. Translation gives CASSLAALGTDTQYF.

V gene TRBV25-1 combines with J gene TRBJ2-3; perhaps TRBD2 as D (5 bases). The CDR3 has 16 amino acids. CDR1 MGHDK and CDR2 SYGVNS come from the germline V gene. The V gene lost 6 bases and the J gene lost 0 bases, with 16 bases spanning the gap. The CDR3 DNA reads TGTGCCAGCAGCGTACTCTTCGGGGAAAGCACAGATACGCAGTATTTT. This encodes CASSVLFGESTDTQYF.

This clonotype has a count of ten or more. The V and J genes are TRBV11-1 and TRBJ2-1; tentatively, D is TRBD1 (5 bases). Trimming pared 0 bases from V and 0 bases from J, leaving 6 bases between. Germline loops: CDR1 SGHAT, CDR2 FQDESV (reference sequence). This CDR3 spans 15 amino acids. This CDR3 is CASSLAQGSYNEQFF. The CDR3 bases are TGTGCCAGCAGCTTAGCGCAGGGCTCCTACAATGAGCAGTTCTTC. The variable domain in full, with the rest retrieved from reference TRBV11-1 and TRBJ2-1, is EAEVAQSPRYKITEKSQAVAFWCDPISGHATLYWYRQILGQGPELLVQFQDESVVDDSQLPKDRFSAERLKGVDSTLKIQPAELGDSAMYLCASSLAQGSYNEQFFGPGTRLTVL.

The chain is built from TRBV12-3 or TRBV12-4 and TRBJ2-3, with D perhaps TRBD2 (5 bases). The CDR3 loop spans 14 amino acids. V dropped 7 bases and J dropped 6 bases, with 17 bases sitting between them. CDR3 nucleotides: TGTGCCAGCACCTGGGTCCTACGAGGGGATACGCAGTATTTT. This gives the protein CASTWVLRGDTQYF.

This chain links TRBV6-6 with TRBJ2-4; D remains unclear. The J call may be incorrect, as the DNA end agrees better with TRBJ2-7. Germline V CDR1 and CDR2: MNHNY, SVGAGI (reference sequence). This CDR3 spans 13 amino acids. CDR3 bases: TGTGCCAGCAGTTACTCGAAGACCGACGAGCAGTACTTC. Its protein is CASSYSKTDEQYF.

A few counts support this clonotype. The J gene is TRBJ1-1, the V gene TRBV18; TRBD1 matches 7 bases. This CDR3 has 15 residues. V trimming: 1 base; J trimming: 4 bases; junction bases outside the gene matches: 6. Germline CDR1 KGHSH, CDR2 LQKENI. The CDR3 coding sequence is TGTGCCAGCTCACCACTTCTAGACAGGGCCACTGAAGCTTTCTTT. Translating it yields CASSPLLDRATEAFF.

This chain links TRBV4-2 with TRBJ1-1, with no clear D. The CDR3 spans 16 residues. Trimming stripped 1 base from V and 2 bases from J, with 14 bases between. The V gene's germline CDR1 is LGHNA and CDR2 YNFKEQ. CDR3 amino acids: CASSQGTLSQNTEAFF. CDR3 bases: TGTGCCAGCAGCCAAGGGACTCTATCCCAAAACACTGAAGCTTTCTTT.

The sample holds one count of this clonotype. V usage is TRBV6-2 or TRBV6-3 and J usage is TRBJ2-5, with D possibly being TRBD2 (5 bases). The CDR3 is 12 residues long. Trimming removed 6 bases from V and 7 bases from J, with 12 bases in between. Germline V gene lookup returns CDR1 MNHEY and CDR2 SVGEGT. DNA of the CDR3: TGTGCCAGCAGCCCGGTAGAGGGGACCCAGTACTTC. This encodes CASSPVEGTQYF.

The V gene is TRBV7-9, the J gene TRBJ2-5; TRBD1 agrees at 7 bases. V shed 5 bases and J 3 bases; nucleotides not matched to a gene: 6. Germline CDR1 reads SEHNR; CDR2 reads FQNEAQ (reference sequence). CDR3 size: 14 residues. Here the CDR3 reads CASSPPTGKETQYF. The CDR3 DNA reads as TGTGCCAGCAGCCCCCCGACAGGGAAAGAGACCCAGTACTTC.

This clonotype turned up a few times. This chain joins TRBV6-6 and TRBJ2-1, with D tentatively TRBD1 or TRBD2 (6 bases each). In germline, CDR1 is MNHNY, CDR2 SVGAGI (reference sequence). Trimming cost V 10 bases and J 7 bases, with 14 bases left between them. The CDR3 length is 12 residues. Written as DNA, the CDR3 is TGTGCCACCGACCAGGGGAGGAATGAGCAGTTCTTC. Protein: CATDQGRNEQFF.

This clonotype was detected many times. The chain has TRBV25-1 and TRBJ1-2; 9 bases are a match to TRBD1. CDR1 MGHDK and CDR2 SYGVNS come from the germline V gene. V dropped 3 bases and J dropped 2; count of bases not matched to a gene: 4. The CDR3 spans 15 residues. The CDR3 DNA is TGTGCCAGCAGTGACCAGGGACAGGGCAACTATGGCTACACCTTC. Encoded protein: CASSDQGQGNYGYTF.

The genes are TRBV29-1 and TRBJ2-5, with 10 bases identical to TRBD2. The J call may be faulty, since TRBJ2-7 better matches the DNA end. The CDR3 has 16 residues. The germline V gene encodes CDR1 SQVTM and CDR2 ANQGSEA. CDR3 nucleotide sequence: TGCAGCGTTGCAGCGGGGGGGCCGGTTTTCGTCTACGAGCAGTACTTC. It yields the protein CSVAAGGPVFVYEQYF.

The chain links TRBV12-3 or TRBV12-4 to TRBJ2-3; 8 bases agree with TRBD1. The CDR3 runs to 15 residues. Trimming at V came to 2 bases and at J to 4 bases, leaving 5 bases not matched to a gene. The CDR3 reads CASSLIGTGPDTQYF. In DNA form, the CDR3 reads TGTGCCAGCAGTTTAATCGGGACAGGTCCAGATACGCAGTATTTT.

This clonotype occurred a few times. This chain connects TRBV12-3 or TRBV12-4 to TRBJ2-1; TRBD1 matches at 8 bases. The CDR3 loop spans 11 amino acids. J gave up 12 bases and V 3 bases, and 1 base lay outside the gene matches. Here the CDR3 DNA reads TGTGCCAGCAGTTTCAGGGGGCTGCAGTTCTTC. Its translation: CASSFRGLQFF.

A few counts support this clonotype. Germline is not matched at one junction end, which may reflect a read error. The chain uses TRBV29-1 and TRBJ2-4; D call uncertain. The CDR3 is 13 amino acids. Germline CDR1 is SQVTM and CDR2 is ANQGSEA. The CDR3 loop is CSAEDGPKNIQYF. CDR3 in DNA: TGCAGCGCTGAAGACGGGCCCAAAAACATTCAGTACTTC.

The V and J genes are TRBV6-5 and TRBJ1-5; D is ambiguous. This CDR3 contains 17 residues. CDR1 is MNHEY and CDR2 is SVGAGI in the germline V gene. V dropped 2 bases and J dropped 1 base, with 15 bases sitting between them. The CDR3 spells CASSYLPIGRSNQPQHF. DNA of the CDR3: TGTGCCAGCAGTTACCTCCCTATTGGTAGGAGCAATCAGCCCCAGCATTTT.